This is a list of T cell receptor beta chains from one sample in a study of early stage breast cancer tumors. The assay was immunoSEQ multiplex PCR, and TCRdb's table has in-frame clones only and misses some. The sample lists fewer than 80,000 clones, 80% occurring once. Material: blood. These receptors were collected from a person aged 40 to 50 with breast cancer. Both conserved end residues are part of each CDR3. The order of the fields is J gene, V gene, clone size, D gene, CDR3 protein, CDR3 DNA. A D gene is named only where the DNA matches it firmly. A clone size is listed for some rows: how often the clone was seen (once, few, many), or a class if it is expanded.

TRBJ1-1,TRBV29-1,NA,TRBD1,CSVGGYRGISEAFF,TGCAGCGTTGGAGGATACAGGGGTATCTCTGAAGCTTTCTTT
TRBJ1-1,TRBV27,NA,NA,CASSLTRTKNTEAFF,TGTGCCAGCAGTTTAACTCGGACTAAGAACACTGAAGCTTTCTTT
TRBJ1-1,TRBV18,few,TRBD1,CASSPPTGEEAFF,TGTGCCAGCTCACCCCCAACAGGGGAGGAAGCTTTCTTT
TRBJ1-1,TRBV11-2,NA,NA,CASSLDSGRGAEAFF,TGTGCCAGCAGCTTAGATTCGGGCAGGGGTGCTGAAGCTTTCTTT
TRBJ2-2,TRBV5-5,NA,NA,CASSLRPANTGELFF,TGTGCCAGCAGCTTGCGTCCAGCGAACACCGGGGAGCTGTTTTTT
TRBJ2-1,TRBV7-8,NA,TRBD2,CASSLGLAGEYEQFF,TGTGCCAGCAGCTTAGGGCTAGCGGGAGAGTATGAGCAGTTCTTC
TRBJ1-2,TRBV29-1,NA,TRBD1,CSVPKRQGTNYGYTF,TGCAGCGTCCCGAAACGACAGGGCACTAACTATGGCTACACCTTC
TRBJ1-5,TRBV27,NA,NA,CASKAGEGTGNQPQHF,TGTGCCAGCAAGGCCGGGGAGGGAACCGGCAATCAGCCCCAGCATTTT
TRBJ2-7,TRBV7-9,few,NA,CASSHRSHPYEQYF,TGTGCCAGCAGCCATAGGTCCCATCCCTACGAGCAGTACTTC
TRBJ1-5,TRBV5-6,NA,NA,CASSLGTRGNQPQHF,TGTGCCAGCAGCTTAGGGACTAGGGGCAATCAGCCCCAGCATTTT
TRBJ2-3,TRBV28,NA,NA,CATRTVREDTQYF,TGTGCCACCCGGACAGTTAGAGAAGATACGCAGTATTTT
TRBJ2-3,TRBV5-4,NA,NA,CASSPWVVGSFDTQYF,TGTGCCAGCAGTCCGTGGGTAGTTGGGTCGTTCGATACGCAGTATTTT
TRBJ1-4,TRBV2,once,NA,CASTPTGGTNEKLFF,TGTGCCAGCACCCCGACGGGGGGTACTAATGAAAAACTGTTTTTT
TRBJ1-5,TRBV6-1,NA,TRBD1,CASSETGRQPQHF,TGTGCCAGCAGTGAGACAGGGAGGCAGCCCCAGCATTTT
TRBJ2-7,TRBV7-3,NA,TRBD2,CASSLNGGRYEQYF,TGTGCCAGCAGCTTAAATGGCGGGAGGTACGAGCAGTACTTC
TRBJ1-5,TRBV19,NA,NA,CASSIAAVISNQPQHF,TGTGCCAGTAGTATCGCCGCAGTGATTAGCAATCAGCCCCAGCATTTT
TRBJ1-5,TRBV4-1,NA,TRBD1,CASSQEGQGGAQPQHF,TGCGCCAGCAGCCAAGAGGGACAGGGGGGGGCTCAGCCCCAGCATTTT
TRBJ2-1,TRBV30,NA,NA,CAWSVGRTYNEQFF,TGTGCCTGGAGCGTAGGGAGGACCTACAATGAGCAGTTCTTC
TRBJ2-1,TRBV28,once,NA,CASSFTGTGYNEQFF,TGTGCCAGCAGTTTTACCGGGACTGGCTACAATGAGCAGTTCTTC
TRBJ2-5,TRBV6-6,NA,TRBD1,CASKGPGTAQETQYF,TGTGCCAGCAAGGGGCCCGGGACAGCACAAGAGACCCAGTACTTC
TRBJ1-1,TRBV28,NA,NA,CASSPERVNTEAFF,TGTGCCAGCAGCCCAGAGAGGGTGAACACTGAAGCTTTCTTT
TRBJ1-2,TRBV19,NA,TRBD1,CASSDRGYDGYTF,TGTGCCAGTAGCGACAGGGGGTATGACGGCTACACCTTC
TRBJ1-5,TRBV6-1,NA,TRBD1,CASSETGYSNQPQHF,TGTGCCAGCAGTGAGACAGGGTATAGCAATCAGCCCCAGCATTTT
TRBJ2-1,TRBV12-2,NA,NA,CASRRHLVIEICNEQFF,TGTGCAAGTCGGCGCCATTTGGTAATAGAAATCTGCAATGAGCAGTTCTTC
TRBJ1-1,TRBV11-3,NA,TRBD1,CASSFTGEREAFF,TGTGCCAGCAGCTTTACAGGGGAACGTGAAGCTTTCTTT
TRBJ2-1,TRBV18,few,TRBD1,CASSPEGQSYNEQFF,TGTGCCAGCTCACCAGAGGGACAGTCATACAATGAGCAGTTCTTC
TRBJ1-4,TRBV30,NA,NA,CAWSEGVEKLFF,TGTGCCTGGAGTGAGGGAGTCGAAAAACTGTTTTTT